Listed here are 26 T cell receptor beta chains from one sample, sequenced in a study of CDR3 diversity in severe acne. One entry per CDR3 protein results from TCRdb running MiXCR on the PCR reads. In the table there are 100,000 or so distinct CDR3 sequences, roughly 51% of which are singletons. Material for sequencing was blood. These receptors came from a male donor with acne.

This chain connects TRBV20-1 to TRBJ2-7, with 7 bases matching TRBD1. Germline CDR1 and CDR2: DFQATT and SNEGSKA (reference sequence). Germline trimming cut 2 bases from V and 1 base from J; bases unmatched to any gene: 8. The CDR3 sequence is 15 residues long. The CDR3 nucleotides are TGCAGTGCTAGACCAGGGACAGCTCCTTCCTACGAGCAGTACTTC. As protein: CSARPGTAPSYEQYF.

This clonotype was picked up a small number of times. The junction and the germline gene differ at one end; a read error may be behind it. The CDR3 bases are TGCGCCAGCAGCGCGAAGGGACTAGCGGGAGGGTGG. Its translation is CASSAKGLAGGW. V usage is TRBV10-1 and J usage is TRBJ2-7; 16 positions agree with TRBD2. The CDR3 runs to 12 residues. The germline V gene has CDR1 WNHNN and CDR2 SYGVQD (reference sequence).

The V and J genes are TRBV7-9 and TRBJ2-3; 7 nucleotides agree with TRBD1. Trimming removed 5 bases from V and 9 bases from J; junction bases left unmatched: 5. Germline values: CDR1 SEHNR, CDR2 FQNEAQ (reference sequence). The CDR3 consists of 12 residues. Here the CDR3 DNA reads TGTGCCAGCAGCACAGGGGATCGGACGCAGTATTTT. Amino acid sequence: CASSTGDRTQYF.

A remark on this clonotype: The conserved phenylalanine or tryptophan is not found at the CDR3 terminus, so this likely reflects a read error. It is unclear where the CDR3 begins or ends on the DNA, so no DNA is shown, and the CDR3 is as TCRdb lists it. The chain combines TRBV7-2 with TRBJ2-2; the table's D call of TRBD1 was not tested on the DNA. Inclusive of both ends, the CDR3 amounts to 16 amino acids. Germline V gene sequence: CDR1 SGHTA, CDR2 FQGNSA. The CDR3 loop reads CASSPHGVGGTGELCA.

The table lists this clonotype with a few counts. This chain joins TRBV2 and TRBJ2-1; TRBD2 agrees at 14 bases. The germline V gene has CDR1 SNHLY and CDR2 FYNNEI. This CDR3 is built from 18 residues. V shed 8 bases and J 8 bases; nucleotides not matched to a gene: 17. Here the CDR3 reads CASGRLAGGFRVGDEQFF. The CDR3 nucleotides are TGTGCCAGCGGTAGACTAGCGGGAGGGTTCAGGGTTGGCGATGAGCAGTTCTTC.

This rearrangement joins TRBV4-1 to TRBJ2-3; possible D gene TRBD1, 5 bases. CDR1 and CDR2 from the germline V gene are MGHRA and YSYEKL. The CDR3 runs 14 residues. V was pared by 4 bases and J by 8 bases, with 16 bases between. The CDR3 loop is CASSRSVRAGTQYF. CDR3 DNA sequence: TGCGCCAGCAGCCGATCTGTCAGGGCAGGTACGCAGTATTTT.

Ten or more counts support this clonotype. The V call is TRBV2, the J call TRBJ1-5, with a weak D call TRBD1 (5 bases). The length of the CDR3 is 15 residues. Germline V gene data show CDR1 as SNHLY and CDR2 as FYNNEI. V was shortened by 9 bases and J by 4 bases, with 19 bases between the two germline ends. DNA of the CDR3: TGTGCCAGTAAGAACATGGGGGGGGATAATCAGCCCCAGCATTTT. Translating gives CASKNMGGDNQPQHF.

This clonotype was seen ten or more times. The CDR3 nucleotides are TGTGCCAGCAGCTTACAGGGGGCGAACCTTTACAATGAGCAGTTCTTC. Its protein product is CASSLQGANLYNEQFF. The genes are TRBV11-2 and TRBJ2-1; 8 bases fit TRBD1. CDR3 length equals 16 residues. Germline-derived CDR1 and CDR2 are SGHAT and FQNNGV. J lost 4 bases, V lost 2 bases, and 7 bases had no gene match. Full variable domain (rest looked up from reference TRBV11-2 and TRBJ2-1): EAGVAQSPRYKIIEKRQSVAFWCNPISGHATLYWYQQILGQGPKLLIQFQNNGVVDDSQLPKDRFSAERLKGVDSTLKIQPAKLEDSAVYLCASSLQGANLYNEQFFGPGTRLTVL.

Regarding this clonotype: A much larger clone lies a single base off, so this may be a read error. CDR3 loop: CASSPDMNAEAFF. The CDR3 bases are TGTGCCAGCAGTCCAGATATGAACGCTGAAGCTTTCTTT. This chain connects TRBV2 to TRBJ1-1; D is ambiguous. The CDR3 has 13 amino acids. CDR1 is SNHLY and CDR2 is FYNNEI in the germline V gene.

This clonotype showed up many times. The chain is built from TRBV2 and TRBJ2-5, with D tentatively TRBD1 (5 bases). The CDR3 consists of 14 residues. Trimming left V 10 bases short and J 4 bases short, with 19 bases between. Germline V gene data show CDR1 as SNHLY and CDR2 as FYNNEI. The CDR3 region has the DNA TGTGCCACCTCCTACAGGAGAAAGGGAGAGACCCAGTACTTC. Its translation: CATSYRRKGETQYF.

The V and J genes are TRBV7-2 and TRBJ2-7; a weak D match, TRBD2 (5 bases). Germline values: CDR1 SGHTA, CDR2 FQGNSA. This CDR3 spans 16 amino acids. The ends were cut back, 4 bases at V and 5 bases at J, with 21 bases in the middle. The CDR3 here is CASSWIGARALDEQYF. The CDR3 nucleotides are TGTGCCAGCAGCTGGATAGGAGCGCGGGCCCTCGACGAGCAGTACTTC.

This clonotype appeared a few times. The chain is built from TRBV15 and TRBJ1-1; D is possibly TRBD1 (5 bases). V was clipped by 1 base and J by 2 bases, with 11 bases between them. The CDR3 extends over 15 amino acids. The germline V gene has CDR1 LNHNV and CDR2 YYDKDF (reference sequence). In nucleotides, the CDR3 is TGTGCCACCAGCAGAGCCCGGGGCCAAAACACTGAAGCTTTCTTT. As protein: CATSRARGQNTEAFF.

The V and J genes are TRBV7-3 and TRBJ2-3, with 11 bases matching TRBD1. V trimming: 4 bases; J trimming: 3 bases; junction bases outside the gene matches: 0. Germline V lookup: CDR1 SGHTA, CDR2 FQGTGA. This CDR3 comprises 14 residues. CDR3 sequence reads: CASSWDRGTDTQYF. In nucleotides, the CDR3 is TGTGCCAGCAGCTGGGACAGGGGGACAGATACGCAGTATTTT.

This clonotype was detected a few times. The chain has TRBV7-2 and TRBJ1-5; tentatively, D is TRBD1 (5 bases). The CDR3 totals 15 residues. V was cut by 6 bases and J by 3 bases, with 15 bases left in between. CDR1 is SGHTA, CDR2 FQGNSA, per germline. CDR3 in amino acids: CASRPVGRFNQPQHF. The CDR3 coding sequence is TGTGCCAGCAGGCCGGTGGGACGCTTCAATCAGCCCCAGCATTTT.

The chain is built from TRBV20-1 and TRBJ2-3, with 9 bases matching TRBD1. The CDR3 runs 16 residues. CDR1 DFQATT and CDR2 SNEGSKA come from the germline V gene (reference sequence). The ends lost 6 bases at V and 8 bases at J; junction bases unmatched: 18. In DNA form, the CDR3 reads TGCAGTGCCAGCAGTTTAAGGGACAGGGCATATCGTACGCAGTATTTT. This encodes CSASSLRDRAYRTQYF.

The CDR3 bases are TGCGCCAGCAGCTTGGAACAGCAGGGGGCGAGGACAGATACGCAGTATTTT. Its translation: CASSLEQQGARTDTQYF. This chain links TRBV5-1 with TRBJ2-3; 8 positions agree with TRBD1. Unmatched junction bases numbered 9, after V lost 0 bases and J lost 3 bases. Germline values: CDR1 SGHRS, CDR2 YFSETQ. The CDR3 runs 17 residues.

This clonotype was seen a handful of times. The chain couples TRBV10-3 to TRBJ1-5, with D uncertain. V was pared by 0 bases and J by 7 bases, with 10 bases between. The CDR3 spans 14 residues. CDR1 is ENHRY and CDR2 is SYGVKD in the germline V gene. CDR3 bases: TGTGCCATCAGTGAGTCTGCAGGCAGGCAGCCCCAGCATTTT. It yields the protein CAISESAGRQPQHF.

As to this clonotype: A read error may account for a junction end that differs from germline. This chain connects TRBV7-2 to TRBJ1-1; D gene uncertain. CDR3 size: 17 residues. CDR1 SGHTA and CDR2 FQGNSA come from the germline V gene. The CDR3 protein is CASSLALGEEGNTEAFF. DNA for the CDR3: TGTGCCAGCAGCCTAGCCCTTGGAGAGGAGGGGAACACTGAAGCTTTCTTT.

This chain joins TRBV25-1 and TRBJ2-7; 9 nucleotides agree with TRBD1. Germline CDR1 MGHDK, CDR2 SYGVNS. The V segment lost 1 base and the J segment 5 bases; nucleotides outside the gene matches: 9. There are 16 residues in the CDR3. CDR3 in amino acids: CASSESPDRGNDEQYF. CDR3 nucleotide sequence: TGTGCCAGCAGTGAATCCCCGGACAGGGGTAACGACGAGCAGTACTTC.

In its sample, this clonotype was seen many times. The chain has TRBV5-8 and TRBJ2-3; TRBD2 matches at 11 bases. With 4 bases clipped from V and 5 bases from J, the junction kept 6 bases outside the gene matches. Germline values: CDR1 SGHTS, CDR2 YDEGEE. This CDR3 comprises 15 residues. The CDR3 region is CASSPGLAGEDTQYF. CDR3 nucleotide sequence: TGTGCCAGCAGCCCTGGACTAGCGGGTGAAGATACGCAGTATTTT.

The table lists this clonotype with many counts. The V call is TRBV4-1, the J call TRBJ2-7; TRBD2 aligns across 10 bases. Trimming removed 3 bases from V and 3 bases from J; junction bases left unmatched: 11. The CDR3 totals 17 residues. In germline, CDR1 is MGHRA, CDR2 YSYEKL. This CDR3 is CASSHNPGPSGSYEQYF. CDR3 bases: TGCGCCAGCAGCCACAACCCAGGGCCTAGCGGGAGCTACGAGCAGTACTTC.

This chain links TRBV15 with TRBJ2-5; D possibly corresponds to TRBD2 (5 bases). Trimming took off 6 bases at V and 3 bases at J, with 11 bases between the two ends. CDR3 size: 13 residues. Germline CDR1 reads LNHNV; CDR2 reads YYDKDF (reference sequence). DNA of the CDR3: TGTGCCACCAGTGGTAAGCGGAAAGAGACCCAGTACTTC. Encoded protein: CATSGKRKETQYF.

DNA for the CDR3: TGTGCCAGCAGCCAACTAGCGGGAGGCCTCTACGAGCAGTACTTC. Translated: CASSQLAGGLYEQYF. The V and J genes are TRBV5-8 and TRBJ2-5; 12 nucleotides line up with TRBD2. Near its end, the DNA agrees better with TRBJ2-7, so the J call may be wrong. The CDR3 is 15 residues long. Germline lookup yields CDR1 SGHTS and CDR2 YDEGEE.

This chain connects TRBV6-1 to TRBJ2-1; D might be TRBD1 (8 bases). This CDR3 has 23 amino acids. V was pared by 5 bases and J by 4 bases, with 39 bases between. CDR1 and CDR2 from the germline V gene are MNHNS and SASEGT. The CDR3 DNA sequence: TGTGCCAGCAGTCGAAGCGGGACAGTGACCCGCAGCAACAGGGGGGCGGGATACAATGAGCAGTTCTTC. Translation gives CASSRSGTVTRSNRGAGYNEQFF.

In regard to this clonotype: This may come from a read error, since a much larger clone is one base off. The rearrangement joins TRBV27 to TRBJ2-7, with TRBD1 matching over 8 bases. Trimming removed 9 bases from V and 2 bases from J; junction bases left unmatched: 3. CDR1 MNHEY and CDR2 SMNVEV come from the germline V gene (reference sequence). This CDR3 has 12 amino acids. For the CDR3, the DNA is TGTGCCAGTCGGGACAGGACCTACGAGCAGTACTTC. The encoded protein is CASRDRTYEQYF.

At least ten counts were recorded for this clonotype. The V call is TRBV9, the J call TRBJ2-5, with 8 bases identical to TRBD2. Trimming removed 3 bases from V and 0 bases from J; junction bases left unmatched: 7. CDR1 SGDLS and CDR2 YYNGEE come from the germline V gene. The CDR3 runs to 16 residues. The CDR3 region has the DNA TGTGCCAGCAGCGCACCGGGGGGGGCCGACCAAGAGACCCAGTACTTC. It is translated as CASSAPGGADQETQYF.